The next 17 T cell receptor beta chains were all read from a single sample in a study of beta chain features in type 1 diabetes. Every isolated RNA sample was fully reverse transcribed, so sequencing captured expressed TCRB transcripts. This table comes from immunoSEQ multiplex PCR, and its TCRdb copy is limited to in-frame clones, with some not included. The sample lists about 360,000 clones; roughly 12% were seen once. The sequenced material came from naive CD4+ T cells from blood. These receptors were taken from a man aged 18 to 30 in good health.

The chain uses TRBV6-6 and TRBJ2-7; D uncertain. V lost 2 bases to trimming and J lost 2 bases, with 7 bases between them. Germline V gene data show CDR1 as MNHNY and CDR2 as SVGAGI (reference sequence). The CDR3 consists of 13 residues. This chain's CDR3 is CASSYNKPYEQYF. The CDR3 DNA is TGTGCCAGCAGTTACAACAAACCCTACGAGCAGTACTTC.

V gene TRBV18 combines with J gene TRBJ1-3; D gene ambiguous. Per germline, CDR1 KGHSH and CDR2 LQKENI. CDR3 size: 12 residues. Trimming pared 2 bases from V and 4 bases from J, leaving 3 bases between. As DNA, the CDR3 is TGTGCCAGCTCACCATTAGGAAACACCATATATTTT. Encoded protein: CASSPLGNTIYF.

CDR3 bases: TGTGCCAGCAGTTACGGGGGGGGGACAGCCAAAAACATTCAGTACTTC. Translation gives CASSYGGGTAKNIQYF. This chain links TRBV6-5 with TRBJ2-4; the match to TRBD2 covers 7 bases. Germline-derived CDR1 and CDR2 are MNHEY and SVGAGI. After removal of 2 bases from V and 0 bases from J, the junction contained 4 bases not matched to a gene. CDR3 size: 16 residues.

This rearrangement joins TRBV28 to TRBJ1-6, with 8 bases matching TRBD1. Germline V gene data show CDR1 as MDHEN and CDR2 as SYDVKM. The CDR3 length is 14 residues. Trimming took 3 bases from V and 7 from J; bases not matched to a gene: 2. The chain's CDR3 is CASSFPGGNSPLHF. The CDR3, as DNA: TGTGCCAGCAGTTTTCCAGGGGGCAATTCACCCCTCCACTTT.

This CDR3 reads CASRLARGLSETQYF. The CDR3 bases are TGTGCAAGTCGCTTAGCGCGAGGGTTATCAGAGACCCAGTACTTC. J is TRBJ2-5 and V is TRBV12-2; the tabulated D call, TRBD2, remains unverified against the DNA. TRBV12-2 constitutes a pseudogene. This CDR3 has 15 residues.

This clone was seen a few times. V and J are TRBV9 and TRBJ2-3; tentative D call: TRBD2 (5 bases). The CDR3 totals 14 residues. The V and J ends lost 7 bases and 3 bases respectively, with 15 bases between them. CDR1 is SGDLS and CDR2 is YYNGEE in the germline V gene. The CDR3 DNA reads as TGTGCCAGCTCGGAGCGGAGGTGGACAGATACGCAGTATTTT. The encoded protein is CASSERRWTDTQYF.

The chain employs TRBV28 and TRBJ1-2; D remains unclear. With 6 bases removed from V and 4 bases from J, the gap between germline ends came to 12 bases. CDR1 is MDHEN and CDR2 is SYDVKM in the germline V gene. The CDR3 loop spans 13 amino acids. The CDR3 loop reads CASSPYEGYGYTF. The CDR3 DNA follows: TGTGCCAGCAGCCCCTATGAGGGCTATGGCTACACCTTC.

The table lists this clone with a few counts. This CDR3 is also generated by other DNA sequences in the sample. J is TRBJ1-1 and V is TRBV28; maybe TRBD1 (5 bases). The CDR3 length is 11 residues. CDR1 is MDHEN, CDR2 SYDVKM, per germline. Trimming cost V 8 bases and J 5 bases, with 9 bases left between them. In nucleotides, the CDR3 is TGTGCCAGCTCGGGGGGGACTGAAGCTTTCTTT. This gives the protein CASSGGTEAFF.

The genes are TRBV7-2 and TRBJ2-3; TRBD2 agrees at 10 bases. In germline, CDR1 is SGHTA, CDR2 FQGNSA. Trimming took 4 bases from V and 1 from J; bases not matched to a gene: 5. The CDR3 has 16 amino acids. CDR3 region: CASSSDSGGRTDTQYF. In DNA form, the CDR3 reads TGTGCCAGCAGCTCCGATAGCGGGGGGCGCACAGATACGCAGTATTTT.

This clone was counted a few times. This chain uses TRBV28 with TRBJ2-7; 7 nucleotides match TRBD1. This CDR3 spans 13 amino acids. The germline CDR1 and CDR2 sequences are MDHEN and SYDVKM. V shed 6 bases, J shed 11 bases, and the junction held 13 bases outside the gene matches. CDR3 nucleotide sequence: TGTGCCAGCAGGGGTGACAGGGCCCTCGGAAAGTACTTC. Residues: CASRGDRALGKYF. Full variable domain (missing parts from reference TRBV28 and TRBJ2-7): DVKVTQSSRYLVKRTGEKVFLECVQDMDHENMFWYRQDPGLGLRLIYFSYDVKMKEKGDIPEGYSVSREKKERFSLILESASTNQTSMYLCASRGDRALGKYFGPGTRLTVT.

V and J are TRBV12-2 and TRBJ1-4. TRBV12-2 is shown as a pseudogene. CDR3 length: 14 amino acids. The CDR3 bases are TGTGCAAGTCGCTTAGCTCGGGGAGATGAAAAACTGTTTTTT. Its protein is CASRLARGDEKLFF.

As DNA, the CDR3 is TGTGCCAGCAGTTTGCGGGTGGAAGTCTACGAGCAGTACTTC. Amino acids: CASSLRVEVYEQYF. V is TRBV28 and J is TRBJ2-7; maybe TRBD2 (5 bases). The CDR3 contains 14 residues. Trimming stripped 3 bases from V and 3 bases from J, with 12 bases between. Germline CDR1 MDHEN, CDR2 SYDVKM. Full variable domain (outside the CDR3, taken from reference TRBV28 and TRBJ2-7): DVKVTQSSRYLVKRTGEKVFLECVQDMDHENMFWYRQDPGLGLRLIYFSYDVKMKEKGDIPEGYSVSREKKERFSLILESASTNQTSMYLCASSLRVEVYEQYFGPGTRLTVT.

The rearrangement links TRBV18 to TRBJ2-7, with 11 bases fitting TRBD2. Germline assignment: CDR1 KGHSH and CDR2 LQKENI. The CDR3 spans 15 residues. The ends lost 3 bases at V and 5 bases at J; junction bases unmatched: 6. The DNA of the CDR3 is TGTGCCAGCTCACCGTCTGGGACTAGCGGCAACGAGCAGTACTTC. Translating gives CASSPSGTSGNEQYF.

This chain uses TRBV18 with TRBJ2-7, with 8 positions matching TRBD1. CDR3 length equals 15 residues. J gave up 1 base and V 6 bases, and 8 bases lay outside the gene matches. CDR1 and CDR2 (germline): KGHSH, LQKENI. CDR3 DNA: TGTGCCAGCTCTCCCGACAGGGGTACATCCTACGAGCAGTACTTC. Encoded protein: CASSPDRGTSYEQYF. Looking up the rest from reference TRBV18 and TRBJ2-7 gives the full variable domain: NAGVMQNPRHLVRRRGQEARLRCSPMKGHSHVYWYRQLPEEGLKFMVYLQKENIIDESGMPKERFSAEFPKEGPSILRIQQVVRGDSAAYFCASSPDRGTSYEQYFGPGTRLTVT.

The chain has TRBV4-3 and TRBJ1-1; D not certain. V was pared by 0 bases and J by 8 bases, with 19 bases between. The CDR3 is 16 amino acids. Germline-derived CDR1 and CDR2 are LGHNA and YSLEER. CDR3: CASSQDGGTLNGEAFF. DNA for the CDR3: TGCGCCAGCAGCCAAGATGGAGGCACTTTAAACGGGGAAGCTTTCTTT.

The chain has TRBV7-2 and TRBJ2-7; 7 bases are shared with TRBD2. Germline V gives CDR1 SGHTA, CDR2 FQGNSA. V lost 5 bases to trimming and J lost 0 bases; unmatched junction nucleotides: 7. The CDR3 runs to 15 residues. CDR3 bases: TGTGCCAGCAGCCCGGGAGGTAGCGGCTCCTACGAGCAGTACTTC. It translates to CASSPGGSGSYEQYF.

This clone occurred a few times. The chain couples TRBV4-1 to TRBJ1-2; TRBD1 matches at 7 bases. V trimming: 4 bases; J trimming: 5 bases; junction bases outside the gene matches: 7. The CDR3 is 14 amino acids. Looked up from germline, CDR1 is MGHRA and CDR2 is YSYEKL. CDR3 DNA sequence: TGCGCCAGCAGCCGCCTCGGGACAGAATATGGCTACACCTTC. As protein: CASSRLGTEYGYTF.